Listed here are 17 T cell receptor beta chains from one sample, sequenced in a study of T cell responses to AZD1222 COVID-19 vaccine. Sequenced by immunoSEQ multiplex PCR; TCRdb stores in-frame clones only, minus some. The data show 100,000 or so clones, with around nine tenths seen just once and roughly 3.1% held by the top ten. The sequencing used peripheral blood, collected 28 days after the second AZD1222 dose. The receptor set was obtained from an adult who received the AZD1222 COVID-19 vaccine.

This chain uses TRBV7-3 with TRBJ2-5; 11 bases align to TRBD1. This CDR3 spans 14 amino acids. Germline V gives CDR1 SGHTA, CDR2 FQGTGA. J gave up 5 bases and V 3 bases, and 2 bases lay outside the gene matches. CDR3 loop: CASSLDRGQETQYF. CDR3 in DNA: TGTGCCAGCAGCTTGGACAGGGGGCAGGAGACCCAGTACTTC.

The chain links TRBV30 to TRBJ2-7; 8 bases map to TRBD2. The CDR3 extends over 15 amino acids. J gave up 3 bases and V 3 bases, and 10 bases lay outside the gene matches. Germline V CDR1 and CDR2: GTSNPN, SVGIG (reference sequence). Here the CDR3 reads CAWSLPGRGVYEQYF. CDR3 in DNA: TGTGCCTGGAGCTTACCCGGGAGGGGGGTCTACGAGCAGTACTTC.

J is TRBJ2-1 and V is TRBV11-3; 7 bases agree with TRBD1. Germline CDR1 SGHNT, CDR2 YENEEA. With V trimmed by 5 bases and J by 4 bases, 11 bases remained unmatched. This CDR3 has 16 amino acids. CDR3 nucleotide sequence: TGTGCCAGCAGCCAAGGGACAGATCCTCTGTACAATGAGCAGTTCTTC. Its translation is CASSQGTDPLYNEQFF.

The CDR3 bases are TGTGCCACCAGCAGAGAACCTGTACAGGGGCGTCTGAACACTGAAGCTTTCTTT. Translation gives CATSREPVQGRLNTEAFF. This rearrangement joins TRBV15 to TRBJ1-1; 7 bases are a match to TRBD1. Germline CDR1 reads LNHNV; CDR2 reads YYDKDF (reference sequence). V shed 0 bases, J shed 0 bases, and the junction held 10 bases outside the gene matches. The CDR3 contains 18 residues.

A single count supports this clone. This chain links TRBV2 with TRBJ2-5; D gene uncertain. Germline-derived CDR1 and CDR2 are SNHLY and FYNNEI. The CDR3 runs 13 residues. V dropped 3 bases and J dropped 2 bases, with 7 bases sitting between them. The CDR3 spells CASSDLGQETQYF. The CDR3, as DNA: TGTGCCAGCAGTGATCTGGGACAAGAGACCCAGTACTTC.

The V call is TRBV6-6, the J call TRBJ2-7, with 8 bases matching TRBD2. The CDR3 has 15 amino acids. Losses at the gene ends were 0 bases for V and 3 bases for J; bases not matched to a gene: 4. CDR1 and CDR2 (germline): MNHNY, SVGAGI (reference sequence). CDR3 coding DNA: TGTGCCAGCAGTTACTCCGCGGGGGGCGGCTACGAGCAGTACTTC. It codes for CASSYSAGGGYEQYF.

The chain's CDR3 is CASSLGGGADYEQYF. As DNA, the CDR3 is TGTGCCAGCAGCTTAGGTGGAGGGGCTGACTACGAGCAGTACTTC. The chain couples TRBV7-9 to TRBJ2-7; D is possibly TRBD2 (6 bases). V dropped 1 base and J dropped 3 bases, with 13 bases sitting between them. Per the germline V gene, CDR1 is SEHNR and CDR2 is FQNEAQ (reference sequence). This CDR3 spans 15 amino acids.

The CDR3 DNA reads TGTGCCAGCAGCCCTAGCACAGATACGCAGTATTTT. Protein product: CASSPSTDTQYF. The V call is TRBV3-1 (or the pseudogene TRBV3-2), the J call TRBJ2-3; no clear D gene. Germline CDR1 is LGHDT and CDR2 is YNNKEL (reference sequence). The CDR3 sequence is 12 residues long. V lost 4 bases, J lost 0 bases, and 2 bases lay in between.

The J gene is TRBJ1-4, the V gene TRBV19; D gene unclear. This CDR3 region has 16 residues. Germline CDR1 LNHDA, CDR2 SQIVND (reference sequence). Deletions cut 2 bases from V and 5 bases from J, with 15 bases between. CDR3 nucleotide sequence: TGTGCCAGTAGTATAAGCGGGCTAGCGCGGAATGAAAAACTGTTTTTT. It is translated as CASSISGLARNEKLFF.

This chain connects TRBV5-4 to TRBJ2-6; the match to TRBD1 covers 9 bases. With 3 bases clipped from V and 4 bases from J, the junction kept 14 bases outside the gene matches. Looked up from germline, CDR1 is SGHNT and CDR2 is YYREEE (reference sequence). The length of the CDR3 is 19 residues. The CDR3 protein is CASSSAGRTGVTGANVLTF. The CDR3 DNA reads TGTGCCAGCAGCTCTGCCGGGAGGACAGGGGTAACGGGGGCCAACGTCCTGACTTTC.

This chain joins TRBV4-1 and TRBJ1-1; D not certain. CDR1 is MGHRA, CDR2 YSYEKL, per germline. V shed 4 bases and J shed 4 bases, with 16 bases lying between them. The CDR3 extends over 15 amino acids. The CDR3 coding sequence is TGCGCCAGCAGCCTACAAGGGCAGTTGAGCACTGAAGCTTTCTTT. This codes for CASSLQGQLSTEAFF.

This clone was seen only once. The chain combines TRBV24-1 with TRBJ2-3, with 8 bases aligning to TRBD2. V lost 3 bases, J lost 1 base, and 11 bases stayed unmatched. CDR1 KGHDR and CDR2 SFDVKD come from the germline V gene. The CDR3 runs 18 residues. The DNA of the CDR3 is TGTGCCACCAGTGATATATGCCTAACGGGGGGGCGCACAGATACGCAGTATTTT. Its protein is CATSDICLTGGRTDTQYF.

This chain uses TRBV7-2 with TRBJ2-3; D is possibly TRBD1 (6 bases). V shed 7 bases and J shed 2 bases, with 19 bases lying between them. The CDR3 has 16 amino acids. Germline V lookup: CDR1 SGHTA, CDR2 FQGNSA. The CDR3 DNA is TGTGCCAGCAACCCAGGGGCTCGGACAGTCACAGATACGCAGTATTTT. Translated: CASNPGARTVTDTQYF.

The chain links TRBV12-3 or TRBV12-4 to TRBJ1-2; D remains unclear. The germline V and J ends were trimmed by 4 bases and 5 bases, with 11 bases remaining between them. This CDR3 comprises 13 residues. For the CDR3, the DNA is TGTGCCAGCAGTTCTTCCTGGGCTTATGGCTACACCTTC. Translating it yields CASSSSWAYGYTF.

The chain carries TRBV9 and TRBJ1-3; a possible D gene is TRBD1 (6 bases). The CDR3 runs 14 residues. CDR1 is SGDLS and CDR2 is YYNGEE in the germline V gene. V was trimmed by 1 base and J by 2 bases, leaving 7 bases between them. CDR3 loop: CASSVTGTGNTIYF. CDR3 bases: TGTGCCAGCAGCGTAACAGGGACTGGAAACACCATATATTTT.

J is TRBJ2-7 and V is TRBV12-3 or TRBV12-4; the D is unclear. V was shortened by 4 bases and J by 2 bases, with 9 bases between the two germline ends. The CDR3 has 13 amino acids. CDR3 nucleotide sequence: TGTGCCAGCAGTTATACAGCCCCCTACGAGCAGTACTTC. Translation: CASSYTAPYEQYF.

V is TRBV6-6 and J is TRBJ2-4, with D possibly called TRBD1 or TRBD2 (5 bases each). There are 15 residues in the CDR3. V lost 0 bases, J lost 7 bases, and 13 bases lay in between. CDR1 and CDR2 from the germline V gene are MNHNY and SVGAGI (reference sequence). The CDR3 protein is CASSYSPGPGNIQYF. In DNA, the CDR3 is TGTGCCAGCAGTTACTCGCCGGGGCCTGGGAACATTCAGTACTTC.